This T cell receptor beta chain was observed in a study of T-cell memory formation after mild COVID-19. Study at large: For the most part, TCR clusters were specific to one donor.

V dropped 1 base and J dropped 7 bases, with 5 bases sitting between them. This CDR3 contains 13 residues. Germline CDR1 is LNHNV and CDR2 is YYDKDF (reference sequence). Each CDR3 protein gets one entry after TCRdb re-called the 5' RACE reads with MiXCR. The sample contains approximately 430,000 distinct CDR3 sequences, 20% to 30% of which appear only once. As concerns this clonotype: Its antigen is currently unknown.

Study-level points and caveats: The appearance of some responding clones in pre-infection memory suggested that cross-reactive memory joined.

The sample comprised PBMCs or a T cell subset sorted from them (not recorded which). This sequence originates from an adult woman who had mild COVID-19 (a few samples of this study predate the infection). Cell type and time point are not known. The chain carries TRBV15 and TRBJ1-6; D gene uncertain. Written as DNA, the CDR3 is TGTGCCACCAGCAGAGTGGTGAATTCACCCCTCCACTTT. This translates into CATSRVVNSPLHF. Combining the CDR3 with reference TRBV15 and TRBJ1-6 gives the whole variable domain DAMVIQNPRYQVTQFGKPVTLSCSQTLNHNVMYWYQQKSSQAPKLLFHYYDKDFNNEADTPDNFQSRRPNTSFCFLDIRSPGLGDTAMYLCATSRVVNSPLHFGNGTRLTVT.